Listed here is a single TCR beta chain. Its antigen is not identified. Analyses pooled second doses at about 4 or about 12 weeks. This sample stems from a study of T cell responses to AZD1222 COVID-19 vaccine. The assay was immunoSEQ multiplex PCR, and TCRdb's table has in-frame clones only and misses some. The sample contains fewer than 150,000 clones, 92% of which appear only once. In germline, CDR1 is SGHDT, CDR2 YYEEEE. CDR3 size: 14 residues. J gave up 4 bases and V 5 bases, and 8 bases lay outside the gene matches. Broader study findings: CD4 TCRs associated with vaccination spanned spike, dominating at 160-218 and 743-854. White British donors predominated, females outnumbered males, and clonal diversity was possibly underestimated.

The sequence derives from an adult who received the AZD1222 COVID-19 vaccine. V gene TRBV5-6 combines with J gene TRBJ1-2; TRBD1 agrees at 7 bases. The specimen was peripheral blood, collected 28 days after the second AZD1222 dose. The CDR3 DNA follows: TGTGCCAGCAGGCGACAGGGCCCCGTCTATGGCTACACCTTC. As protein: CASRRQGPVYGYTF.